Here is one T cell receptor (beta chain) with its context. It has no known antigen specificity. No base quality values were provided; no much bigger clone lies one nucleotide off. The immunoSEQ Assay, a bias-controlled multiplex PCR, was used to amplify TCRbeta CDR3 regions from genomic DNA. In the original analysis: Within the assay, amplification of reference gene primers was used to estimate how many nucleated cells each sample contained. Sequence reads were collapsed and filtered to measure the absolute abundance of every unique TCRbeta CDR3 rearrangement. For each sample, productive Simpson clonality was calculated as the square root of Simpson's diversity index over productive rearrangements. Here the immuneACCESS table is served through TCRdb, limited to in-frame sequences with V and J called. Missing clones are a known gap in these copies; in checked studies unresolved V genes cover under half, and the rest lacks a known reason. V and J calls and clone size are those listed in that table; D and trimming were worked out from the DNA. The sample records a few hundred thousand clones, approximately 85% of which are singletons. The leading ten clones occupy around 1.5% of the sample.

Whole blood was collected in K2EDTA tubes by collaborating institutions according to the institutions' own protocols. For TCRbeta analysis, collaborators shipped samples in one of three forms: frozen whole blood, isolated PBMCs, or DNA extracted from either of those sample types. This sample is drawn from a study of blood T cell repertoires in COVID-19 (dated by TCRdb to about 2020). Notes on the research overall: Samples covering the acute and convalescent phases of COVID-19 were provided by collaborators in the United States, Italy and Spain. The samples were drawn from two sources: the first 160 participants of the ongoing ImmuneRACE study, and fewer than 1,500 subjects contributed by 6 global collaborators. The repertoires were made available in a free public database intended to serve as a resource for research on the immune response to SARS-CoV-2. Where HLA class I and class II types were available, the types were taken from metadata supplied by the sample provider, not from assay-based typing. The material from the prospective study consisted of cDNA or gDNA derived from T cells, B-cell-depleted T cells, or PBMCs. The dataset comprised deeply sampled blood TCRbeta repertoires from subjects exposed to, actively infected with, or recovered from COVID-19. Nearly every sample came with metadata listing a de-identified subject ID, COVID-19 status, age in years and sex. On the study overall, not on this receptor specifically: The amount of clinical and demographic metadata varied by source and participant and was provided uncurated.

The receptor was isolated from a woman aged 45 to 65 with acute or convalescent COVID-19. Sequenced input: peripheral blood.

The CDR3 reads as follows: CASREASGRPDTQYF. The nucleotides are TGCGCCAGCAGGGAGGCTAGCGGGAGACCAGATACGCAGTATTTT. The V and J segments used are TRBV5-1 and TRBJ2-3, and TRBD2 aligns with 10 junction nucleotides. Relative to germline, V is missing 5 bases and J is missing 4 bases, with 7 bases of the junction outside any gene match. The CDR3 covers 15 residues, taking in both the cysteine and the phenylalanine. The entry retains the CDR3 DNA only, 45 bases that are in frame from base 1. The germline V gene encodes CDR1 SGHRS and CDR2 YFSETQ.